The 27 T cell receptor beta chains below were found in one sample sequenced in a study of blood T cells in healthy people across ages. A second PCR, run for about 7 to 12 cycles, used a sample-barcoded 5' primer plus a J-beta primer mix. One entry per CDR3 protein, called by TCRdb with MiXCR from the 5' RACE reads. The table has 780,000 or so distinct CDR3 sequences, 56% seen once. Sequences were obtained from blood. Receptor source: a man between 40 and 49 years old in good health.

This clonotype has only one observation. The chain uses TRBV4-2 and TRBJ2-1, with D unresolved. Germline V gene data show CDR1 as LGHNA and CDR2 as YNFKEQ. The ends were cut back, 0 bases at V and 7 bases at J, with 10 bases in the middle. This CDR3 spans 14 amino acids. The CDR3 bases are TGTGCCAGCAGCCAAGATCGGCAGTTAAATGAGCAGTTCTTC. This codes for CASSQDRQLNEQFF.

This rearrangement joins TRBV20-1 to TRBJ2-4; weak D call: TRBD2 (5 bases). The end of the DNA aligns better with TRBJ2-7, so the J call may be wrong. This CDR3 has 14 amino acids. The germline V gene has CDR1 DFQATT and CDR2 SNEGSKA (reference sequence). CDR3 in DNA: TGCAGTGCTAGTCGATCGGGGTCAGTCTACGAGCAGTACTTC. Translation: CSASRSGSVYEQYF.

This clonotype was seen only a few times. The genes are TRBV7-9 and TRBJ2-3, with D maybe TRBD2 (5 bases). The CDR3 is made up of 15 amino acids. With 7 bases removed from V and 1 base from J, the gap between germline ends came to 15 bases. The germline V gene encodes CDR1 SEHNR and CDR2 FQNEAQ (reference sequence). The CDR3 loop is CASTAIARGTDTQYF. Here the CDR3 DNA reads TGTGCCAGCACCGCAATAGCGCGGGGCACAGATACGCAGTATTTT.

This clonotype was counted between two and nine times. The chain couples TRBV28 to TRBJ1-2; 9 nucleotides agree with TRBD1. With 6 bases clipped from V and 7 bases from J, the junction kept 9 bases outside the gene matches. CDR3 size: 14 residues. Germline V lookup: CDR1 MDHEN, CDR2 SYDVKM. The CDR3: CASRRPGTGSGYTF. CDR3 DNA: TGTGCCAGCAGACGTCCCGGGACAGGGTCTGGCTACACCTTC.

V gene TRBV6-5 combines with J gene TRBJ2-3; D remains unclear. Germline V gives CDR1 MNHEY, CDR2 SVGAGI. The V and J ends lost 0 bases and 1 base respectively, with 20 bases between them. CDR3 length: 19 residues. The CDR3 loop reads CASSYSLFGRSVGTDTQYF. The CDR3 coding sequence is TGTGCCAGCAGTTACTCACTCTTCGGTAGATCTGTTGGCACAGATACGCAGTATTTT.

The chain combines TRBV6-2 or TRBV6-3 with TRBJ2-1; TRBD2 matches 8 bases. This CDR3 comprises 15 residues. Per germline, CDR1 MNHEY and CDR2 SVGEGT. V dropped 8 bases and J dropped 7; count of bases not matched to a gene: 13. CDR3 DNA: TGTGCCAGCCGCTTTAGCGGGGCTACCGTAAATGAGCAGTTCTTC. Translating it yields CASRFSGATVNEQFF.

V gene TRBV7-6 combines with J gene TRBJ2-3; 7 nucleotides align to TRBD1. CDR3 length: 15 amino acids. Germline trimming cut 8 bases from V and 2 bases from J; bases unmatched to any gene: 10. Germline-derived CDR1 and CDR2 are SGHVS and FNYEAQ. CDR3 nucleotides: TGTGCCAGCGGCTATCCGGGACAGTTCACAGATACGCAGTATTTT. Protein: CASGYPGQFTDTQYF. Complete variable domain (other parts from reference TRBV7-6 and TRBJ2-3): GAGVSQSPRYKVTKRGQDVALRCDPISGHVSLYWYRQALGQGPEFLTYFNYEAQQDKSGLPNDRFSAERPEGSISTLTIQRTEQRDSAMYRCASGYPGQFTDTQYFGPGTRLTVL.

The chain recombines TRBV6-1 with TRBJ2-3, with D possibly matching TRBD1 (5 bases). The CDR3 covers 14 residues. V was pared by 6 bases and J by 3 bases, with 13 bases between. In germline, CDR1 is MNHNS, CDR2 SASEGT. The CDR3 is CASSPRARTDTQYF. For the CDR3, the DNA is TGTGCCAGCAGCCCCAGGGCGAGGACAGATACGCAGTATTTT.

The V call is TRBV15, the J call TRBJ2-7; TRBD2 might be the D (6 bases). This CDR3 has 15 amino acids. The V and J ends lost 5 bases and 3 bases respectively, with 17 bases between them. Germline V gene lookup returns CDR1 LNHNV and CDR2 YYDKDF (reference sequence). The CDR3 loop is CATSPMRTNYYEQYF. The DNA of the CDR3 is TGTGCCACCAGCCCCATGAGGACTAACTACTACGAGCAGTACTTC.

The gene calls are TRBV5-1 and TRBJ1-4; 8 bases match TRBD1. This CDR3 region has 15 residues. Germline V gene sequence: CDR1 SGHRS, CDR2 YFSETQ. With 4 bases clipped from V and 4 bases from J, the junction kept 6 bases outside the gene matches. CDR3 DNA sequence: TGCGCCAGCAGCCCAAACAGGGGGATTAATGAAAAACTGTTTTTT. Amino acid sequence: CASSPNRGINEKLFF.

J is TRBJ2-1 and V is TRBV12-3 or TRBV12-4; 10 bases agree with TRBD2. V dropped 6 bases and J dropped 4; count of bases not matched to a gene: 12. The CDR3 has 17 residues. CDR3 coding DNA: TGTGCCAGCAGCCTAGGTAGCTTAGCGGGGGGTTACAATGAGCAGTTCTTC. Amino acids: CASSLGSLAGGYNEQFF.

The chain couples TRBV6-5 to TRBJ2-1; 11 bases are a match to TRBD2. This CDR3 has 19 amino acids. Germline CDR1 reads MNHEY; CDR2 reads SVGAGI. Trimming removed 4 bases from V and 3 bases from J; junction bases left unmatched: 14. The CDR3 reads CASSSTRRTSGGFYNEQFF. The CDR3 coding sequence is TGTGCCAGCAGTTCCACCCGACGAACTAGCGGGGGCTTCTACAATGAGCAGTTCTTC.

The chain has TRBV20-1 and TRBJ2-3; D gene unclear. Trimming took off 8 bases at V and 0 bases at J, with 12 bases between the two ends. Germline CDR1 is DFQATT and CDR2 is SNEGSKA (reference sequence). This CDR3 has 13 residues. CDR3 sequence: CSSQDASTDTQYF. The CDR3 region has the DNA TGCAGTTCTCAAGACGCTAGCACAGATACGCAGTATTTT.

The CDR3: CASRPGGGIDTQYF. CDR3 sequence (DNA): TGTGCCAGCAGACCTGGCGGGGGCATAGATACGCAGTATTTT. The chain is built from TRBV6-1 and TRBJ2-3; a possible D gene is TRBD2 (7 bases). This CDR3 has 14 residues. Deletions cut 6 bases from V and 5 bases from J, with 15 bases between. Germline lookup yields CDR1 MNHNS and CDR2 SASEGT.

The V call is TRBV24-1, the J call TRBJ2-6; D gene ambiguous. V was shortened by 9 bases and J by 5 bases, with 16 bases between the two germline ends. The CDR3 is 15 residues long. Germline loops: CDR1 KGHDR, CDR2 SFDVKD. The CDR3 sequence is CATRTRASRANVLTF. The CDR3 nucleotides read TGTGCCACCCGGACGCGCGCTTCGAGGGCCAACGTCCTGACTTTC.

The chain has TRBV4-2 and TRBJ2-1; 10 bases line up with TRBD1. The length of the CDR3 is 16 residues. Germline CDR1 LGHNA, CDR2 YNFKEQ. J lost 3 bases, V lost 4 bases, and 6 bases had no gene match. CDR3 protein: CASSPQGQGHYNEQFF. The CDR3 nucleotides are TGTGCCAGCAGCCCGCAGGGACAGGGGCACTACAATGAGCAGTTCTTC.

This clonotype has more than one count but fewer than ten. This chain joins TRBV7-2 and TRBJ2-4; TRBD2 is a possible D gene (6 bases). Per germline, CDR1 SGHTA and CDR2 FQGNSA. The V end lost 0 bases, the J end lost 8 bases, and 14 bases lay between the germline ends. The CDR3 has 15 residues. The CDR3 sequence is CASSLAYSGGDIQYF. In DNA form, the CDR3 reads TGTGCCAGCAGCTTAGCCTATTCCGGCGGGGACATTCAGTACTTC. The full variable domain, with the rest looked up from reference TRBV7-2 and TRBJ2-4, is GAGVSQSPSNKVTEKGKDVELRCDPISGHTALYWYRQSLGQGLEFLIYFQGNSAPDKSGLPSDRFSAERTGGSVSTLTIQRTQQEDSAVYLCASSLAYSGGDIQYFGAGTRLSVL.

The V call is TRBV12-3 or TRBV12-4, the J call TRBJ1-4, with 7 bases lining up with TRBD1. The CDR3 loop spans 15 amino acids. The V segment lost 5 bases and the J segment 6 bases; nucleotides outside the gene matches: 9. CDR3 in amino acids: CASSGDRVEDEKLFF. The CDR3 DNA sequence: TGTGCCAGCAGTGGAGACAGGGTTGAGGATGAAAAACTGTTTTTT.

To note about this clonotype: One end of the junction does not line up with germline, which may come from a read error. CDR3 sequence: CATSDYGGVTDTQYF. The CDR3 region has the DNA TGTGCCACCAGTGATTACGGCGGGGTCACAGATACACAGTATTTT. V gene TRBV24-1 combines with J gene TRBJ2-3; a weak D match, TRBD2 (6 bases). The CDR3 is 15 amino acids. Germline V gene data show CDR1 as KGHDR and CDR2 as SFDVKD.

J is TRBJ1-2 and V is TRBV6-5; D is unclear. The CDR3 sequence is 15 residues long. V lost 0 bases and J 6 bases, leaving 14 bases between the germline ends. Looked up from germline, CDR1 is MNHEY and CDR2 is SVGAGI. CDR3 protein: CASSYSTGFGDGYTF. CDR3 bases: TGTGCCAGCAGTTACTCGACCGGGTTTGGAGATGGCTACACCTTC.

This rearrangement joins TRBV20-1 to TRBJ2-5; D perhaps matches TRBD2 (5 bases). V lost 5 bases, J lost 3 bases, and 16 bases lay in between. The length of the CDR3 is 14 residues. Germline CDR1 and CDR2: DFQATT and SNEGSKA (reference sequence). The CDR3 DNA sequence: TGCAGTGCTCCACCCCCTCGGGGAAAAGAGACCCAGTACTTC. Residues: CSAPPPRGKETQYF.

The sample holds a few counts of this clonotype. The CDR3 DNA is TGTGCCAGCAGTTTTTCTAAACAGGGAGGTCGCTATGGCTACACCTTC. This codes for CASSFSKQGGRYGYTF. The chain has TRBV28 and TRBJ1-2; D possibly corresponds to TRBD1 (6 bases). This CDR3 spans 16 amino acids. Deletions cut 3 bases from V and 4 bases from J, with 18 bases between. Germline lookup yields CDR1 MDHEN and CDR2 SYDVKM.

The V call is TRBV15, the J call TRBJ2-7; TRBD2 matches at 12 bases. CDR1 is LNHNV and CDR2 is YYDKDF in the germline V gene (reference sequence). This CDR3 contains 17 residues. The ends lost 5 bases at V and 3 bases at J; junction bases unmatched: 11. The CDR3 DNA reads TGTGCCACCAGCTCTCGAGGAGGACTAGCGGGGATCTACGAGCAGTACTTC. Its translation: CATSSRGGLAGIYEQYF.

This chain links TRBV20-1 with TRBJ2-7; D unresolved. Germline V gives CDR1 DFQATT, CDR2 SNEGSKA (reference sequence). V lost 5 bases and J 1 base, leaving 9 bases between the germline ends. The CDR3 runs 12 residues. This CDR3 reads CSADGISYEQYF. CDR3 DNA: TGCAGTGCTGACGGCATTTCCTACGAGCAGTACTTC.

CDR3 in amino acids: CASSYGAGRQETQYF. The CDR3 coding sequence is TGCGCCAGCAGCTACGGTGCGGGACGACAAGAGACCCAGTACTTC. The chain combines TRBV5-1 with TRBJ2-5, with a weak D call TRBD2 (6 bases). Trimming left V 3 bases short and J 2 bases short, with 14 bases between. Germline V gives CDR1 SGHRS, CDR2 YFSETQ. The CDR3 sequence is 15 residues long.

The rearrangement links TRBV29-1 to TRBJ2-5, with TRBD1 matching 7 bases. CDR1 and CDR2 from the germline V gene are SQVTM and ANQGSEA. The CDR3 length is 14 residues. Unmatched junction bases numbered 5, after V lost 4 bases and J lost 0 bases. This CDR3 reads CSVGGQLNQETQYF. The CDR3 bases are TGCAGCGTTGGGGGACAGTTAAACCAAGAGACCCAGTACTTC.

This clonotype was detected a few times. This chain uses TRBV6-6 with TRBJ2-5; D unclear. V was shortened by 6 bases and J by 4 bases, with 18 bases between the two germline ends. Germline V lookup: CDR1 MNHNY, CDR2 SVGAGI (reference sequence). The CDR3 has 15 amino acids. The chain's CDR3 is CASSYPVGSGETQYF. The DNA for the CDR3 is TGTGCCAGCAGCTACCCCGTCGGGTCGGGAGAGACCCAGTACTTC.